One TCR beta chain is described in this entry. What it binds is unknown. CD4+ cells underwent separation, giving CD45RA+ naive and CD45RA-negative memory subsets. This sample was taken from a study of shared clonotypes between healthy human individuals. Study at large: Each donor had three CD4 naive, three CD4 memory, two CD8 naive and one CD8 memory plate. General study points: The genetic and exposure-history diversity represented was limited by few donors. Compared with clonotypes that all four donors shared, non-shared clonotypes had lower generation probabilities.

Generated by immunoSEQ multiplex PCR, the TCRdb table keeps only in-frame clones and is missing some. The sample holds some 1 million clones, around 76% seen once. The germline V and J ends were trimmed by 2 bases and 5 bases, with 9 bases remaining between them. From germline, CDR1 is GTSNPN and CDR2 SVGIG (reference sequence). The CDR3 contains 13 residues. The chain is built from TRBV30 and TRBJ1-4; no firm D call. The sequence was collected from a man between 18 and 35 years old in good health. Sequenced material: memory CD4+ T cells sorted from blood. Sample subset: CD45RA-negative fraction. The CDR3 is CAWSRALNEKLFF. The CDR3 DNA reads as TGTGCCTGGAGTAGGGCCTTGAATGAAAAACTGTTTTTT.